One sample yielded the 9 T cell receptor beta chains listed below, sequenced in a study of Ad26.COV2.S vaccination and SARS-CoV-2 variants (dated by TCRdb to about 2021). The library was made by the immunoSEQ multiplex PCR assay. TCRdb holds this immuneACCESS table with in-frame rearrangements only. Some clones are missing; in checked studies, unresolved V genes explain under half, and the rest has no known cause. This sample lists about 480,000 clones; 87% were detected once. Around 13% of the sample is taken by the ten largest. According to the study, the label for this sample's treatment or condition signals: 15 to 20 received Ad26.COV2.S at low or high dose, single or two shots; 5 received placebo; per-sample allocation not given. Repertoires of vaccine and placebo recipients were sequenced from samples collected on day 63 after the first injection. The sequences come from peripheral blood, collected in a trial of Ad26.COV2.S vaccine versus placebo. The receptor set was obtained from a person aged 18-65 years who received the Ad26.COV2.S COVID-19 vaccine or a placebo.

The gene calls are TRBV9 and TRBJ2-7, with D possibly TRBD2 on 5 matching bases. CDR3 length equals 15 residues. V was pared by 0 bases and J by 4 bases, with 14 bases between. Germline CDR1 SGDLS, CDR2 YYNGEE. CDR3 region: CASSVAGSPGYEQYF. The CDR3 DNA reads TGTGCCAGCAGCGTAGCTGGTAGCCCGGGGTACGAGCAGTACTTC.

The chain joins TRBV28 to TRBJ2-5; 7 bases are a match to TRBD1. Germline loops: CDR1 MDHEN, CDR2 SYDVKM. The V gene end was trimmed by 2 bases and the J gene end by 2 bases; junction bases not matched to a gene: 5. The CDR3 consists of 15 residues. CDR3 sequence: CASSLPGQLQETQYF. The CDR3 DNA reads TGTGCCAGCAGTTTACCGGGACAGTTACAAGAGACCCAGTACTTC.

The V gene is TRBV5-5, the J gene TRBJ2-1, with D perhaps TRBD1 (6 bases). V gave up 1 base and J gave up 11 bases, with 10 bases separating them. CDR1 and CDR2 (germline): SGHKS, YYEKEE (reference sequence). This CDR3 comprises 12 residues. Here the CDR3 reads CASSLPGDKQFF. The CDR3 bases are TGTGCCAGCAGCTTGCCAGGGGATAAGCAGTTCTTC. The variable domain in full, with the rest retrieved from reference TRBV5-5 and TRBJ2-1, is DAGVTQSPTHLIKTRGQQVTLRCSPISGHKSVSWYQQVLGQGPQFIFQYYEKEERGRGNFPDRFSARQFPNYSSELNVNALLLGDSALYLCASSLPGDKQFFGPGTRLTVL.

The chain recombines TRBV19 with TRBJ1-2; 11 positions agree with TRBD1. The CDR3 contains 14 residues. V gave up 4 bases and J gave up 7 bases; unmatched junction bases: 5. Germline V CDR1 and CDR2: LNHDA, SQIVND (reference sequence). CDR3 nucleotides: TGTGCCAGTAGTAGAGGACAGGGGGCGTTTGGCTACACCTTC. Protein sequence: CASSRGQGAFGYTF.

This chain uses TRBV30 with TRBJ1-5, with no clear D. Germline V gene data show CDR1 as GTSNPN and CDR2 as SVGIG (reference sequence). This CDR3 spans 14 amino acids. The V end was cut by 0 bases, the J end by 7 bases, with 13 bases between. In nucleotides, the CDR3 is TGTGCCTGGAGTGTAAAGGCGGGGAAACAGCCCCAGCATTTT. Its translation: CAWSVKAGKQPQHF. The whole variable domain, filled in from reference TRBV30 and TRBJ1-5, reads SQTIHQWPATLVQPVGSPLSLECTVEGTSNPNLYWYRQAAGRGLQLLFYSVGIGQISSEVPQNLSASRPQDRQFILSSKKLLLSDSGFYLCAWSVKAGKQPQHFGDGTRLSIL.

This clone appeared once. The chain links TRBV11-1 to TRBJ2-7; perhaps TRBD1 as D (6 bases). The CDR3 is 13 residues long. V was trimmed by 5 bases and J by 1 base, leaving 9 bases between them. The V gene's germline CDR1 is SGHAT and CDR2 FQDESV (reference sequence). The chain's CDR3 is CASSRTGSYEQYF. The CDR3 DNA is TGTGCCAGCAGCCGAACAGGGTCCTACGAGCAGTACTTC.

This chain's CDR3 is CASSPRGQSSGNTIYF. The CDR3 DNA reads TGTGCCAGCAGCCCGCGTGGACAGAGCTCTGGAAACACCATATATTTT. The genes are TRBV4-2 and TRBJ1-3; a possible D gene is TRBD1 (6 bases). V was shortened by 4 bases and J by 0 bases, with 13 bases between the two germline ends. The CDR3 consists of 16 residues. Germline V gives CDR1 LGHNA, CDR2 YNFKEQ.

This chain joins TRBV7-2 and TRBJ2-3, with D unresolved. V lost 5 bases, J lost 0 bases, and 12 bases lay in between. This CDR3 is built from 15 residues. CDR1 SGHTA and CDR2 FQGNSA come from the germline V gene. DNA for the CDR3: TGTGCCAGCAGCCTAGACGGCACTAGCACAGATACGCAGTATTTT. Its protein product is CASSLDGTSTDTQYF.

The V call is TRBV19, the J call TRBJ1-5; D unclear. CDR3 length equals 16 residues. Germline V CDR1 and CDR2: LNHDA, SQIVND (reference sequence). Trimming pared 6 bases from V and 0 bases from J, leaving 15 bases between. CDR3 residues: CASSRTVDYSNQPQHF. The CDR3 coding sequence is TGTGCCAGTAGCAGGACGGTTGACTATAGCAATCAGCCCCAGCATTTT.